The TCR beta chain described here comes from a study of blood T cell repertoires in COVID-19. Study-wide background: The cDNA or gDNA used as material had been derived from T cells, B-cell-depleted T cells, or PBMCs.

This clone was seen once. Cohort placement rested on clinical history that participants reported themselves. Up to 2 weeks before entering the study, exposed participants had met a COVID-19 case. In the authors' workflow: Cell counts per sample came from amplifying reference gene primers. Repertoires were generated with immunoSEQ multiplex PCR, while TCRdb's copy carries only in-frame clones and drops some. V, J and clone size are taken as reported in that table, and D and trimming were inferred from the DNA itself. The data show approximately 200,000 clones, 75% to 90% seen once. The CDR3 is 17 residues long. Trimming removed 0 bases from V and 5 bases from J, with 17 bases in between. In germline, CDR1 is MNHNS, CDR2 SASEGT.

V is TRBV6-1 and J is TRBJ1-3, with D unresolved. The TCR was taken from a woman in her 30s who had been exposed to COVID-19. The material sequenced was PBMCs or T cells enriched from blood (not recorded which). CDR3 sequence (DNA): TGTGCCAGCAGTGAAGCGCTTACAGCCGGCAGGAGAAACACCATATATTTT. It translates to CASSEALTAGRRNTIYF.